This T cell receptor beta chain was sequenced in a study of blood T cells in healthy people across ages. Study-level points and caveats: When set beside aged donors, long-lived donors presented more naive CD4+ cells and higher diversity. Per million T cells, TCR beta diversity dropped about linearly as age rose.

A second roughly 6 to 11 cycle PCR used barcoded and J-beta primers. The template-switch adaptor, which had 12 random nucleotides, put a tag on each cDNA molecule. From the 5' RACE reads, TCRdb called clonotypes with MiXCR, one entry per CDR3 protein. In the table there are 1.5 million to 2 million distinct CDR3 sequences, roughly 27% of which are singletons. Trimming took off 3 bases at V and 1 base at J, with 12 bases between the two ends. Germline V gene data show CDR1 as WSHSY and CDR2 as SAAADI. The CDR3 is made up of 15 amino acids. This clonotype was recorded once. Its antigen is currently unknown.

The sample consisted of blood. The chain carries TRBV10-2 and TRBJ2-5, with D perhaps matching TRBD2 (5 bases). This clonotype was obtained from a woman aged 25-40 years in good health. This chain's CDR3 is CASSEPPGSQETQYF. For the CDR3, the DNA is TGCGCCAGCAGTGAACCCCCTGGGAGCCAAGAGACCCAGTACTTC.